This is a list of T cell receptor beta chains from one sample in a study of OX40 agonist ivuxolimab in advanced cancers. Some clones are missing from TCRdb's copy, which holds only in-frame ones; the method was immunoSEQ multiplex PCR. The repertoire includes 59,000 or so clones, around 87% of them detected once, and 0.37% sits in the top ten. The sequencing here drew on CD4+ or CD8+ T cells sorted from blood, taken in a trial of the OX40 agonist ivuxolimab. The receptors here all came from an adult with an advanced solid tumor such as melanoma, head and neck, liver or kidney cancer. Each CDR3 is given with its conserved first and last residue. D genes are given only for firm matches. Expanded clones get a size class; other rows say once, few or many, or leave the size out.

d_gene	j_gene	v_gene	abundance	CDR3aa	CDR3nt
TRBD1	TRBJ2-2	TRBV2	.	CASSEAMQGAGELFF	TGTGCCAGCAGTGAAGCCATGCAGGGGGCCGGGGAGCTGTTTTTT
.	TRBJ1-1	TRBV5-1	.	CASSLDINMNTEAFF	TGCGCCAGCAGCTTGGACATCAACATGAACACTGAAGCTTTCTTT
.	TRBJ2-2	TRBV5-1	.	CASSVQQGSGELFF	TGCGCCAGCAGCGTCCAACAGGGCTCCGGGGAGCTGTTTTTT
.	TRBJ2-7	TRBV5-1	once	CASSLDWGEQYF	TGCGCCAGCAGCTTGGACTGGGGGGAGCAGTACTTC
TRBD2	TRBJ2-1	TRBV9	.	CASSVLAGLYNEQFF	TGTGCCAGCAGCGTACTAGCGGGGCTCTACAATGAGCAGTTCTTC
TRBD2	TRBJ2-1	TRBV28	once	CASKSPGRTEQFF	TGTGCCAGCAAGTCCCCCGGGAGGACTGAGCAGTTCTTC
.	TRBJ2-1	TRBV11-2	.	CASSFGGVGYNEQFF	TGTGCCAGCAGCTTCGGGGGAGTCGGGTACAATGAGCAGTTCTTC
TRBD2	TRBJ2-3	TRBV5-6	.	CASSPVAGGTDTQYF	TGTGCCAGCAGCCCCGTAGCGGGGGGAACTGATACGCAGTATTTT
.	TRBJ1-1	TRBV21-1	.	CVPSGSVRGLRGTEAFF	TGTGTACCTTCGGGAAGTGTCAGGGGGCTCCGAGGGACTGAAGCTTTCTTT
TRBD1	TRBJ1-5	TRBV19	once	CASSSPGQIIQPQHF	TGTGCCAGTAGTTCTCCGGGACAGATAATACAGCCCCAGCATTTT
.	TRBJ1-2	TRBV7-9	.	CASSSSSGPGYTF	TGTGCCAGCAGCTCAAGCTCGGGTCCTGGCTACACCTTC
.	TRBJ2-2	TRBV10-1	.	CATRQNTGELFF	TGCGCCACAAGACAGAACACCGGGGAGCTGTTTTTT
TRBD1	TRBJ1-2	TRBV5-1	few	CASSWTGPAANYGYTF	TGCGCCAGCAGCTGGACAGGGCCCGCTGCTAACTATGGCTACACCTTC
TRBD2	TRBJ2-1	TRBV28	.	CASSLGLAGNNEQFF	TGTGCCAGCAGTTTGGGACTAGCGGGAAACAATGAGCAGTTCTTC
.	TRBJ2-3	TRBV7-7	.	CASSPRQDLLISTQYF	TGTGCCAGCAGCCCACGACAGGACCTCCTGATAAGTACGCAGTATTTT
.	TRBJ1-2	TRBV5-4	.	CASSLNSWGQANYGYTF	TGTGCCAGCAGCTTGAATAGTTGGGGCCAAGCTAACTATGGCTACACCTTC
.	TRBJ1-2	TRBV5-1	.	CASSLLRNYGYTF	TGCGCCAGCAGCTTGTTACGCAACTATGGCTACACCTTC
TRBD1	TRBJ1-1	TRBV18	.	CASHGQEGTEAFF	TGTGCCAGCCACGGACAGGAGGGCACTGAAGCTTTCTTT
TRBD2	TRBJ2-5	TRBV7-2	.	CASSLALTSGQETQYF	TGTGCCAGCAGCTTAGCGCTGACTAGCGGCCAAGAGACCCAGTACTTC
.	TRBJ2-1	TRBV19	.	CASSIGRSSYNEQFF	TGTGCCAGTAGTATAGGGCGGAGCTCCTACAATGAGCAGTTCTTC
.	TRBJ2-5	TRBV6-5	.	CASRTQWGREETQYF	TGTGCCAGCAGGACCCAGTGGGGCCGTGAAGAGACCCAGTACTTC
TRBD2	TRBJ2-1	TRBV4-1	.	CASSQVFGTSGYNEQFF	TGCGCCAGCAGCCAAGTATTCGGGACTAGCGGCTACAATGAGCAGTTCTTC
.	TRBJ2-7	TRBV23-1	.	CASSQSEVRDHEQYF	TGCGCCAGCAGTCAATCGGAGGTCAGGGACCACGAGCAGTACTTC
TRBD2	TRBJ2-1	TRBV6-5	.	CASSSLRSGGYNEQFF	TGTGCCAGCAGTTCGCTCCGCAGCGGGGGTTACAATGAGCAGTTCTTC
.	TRBJ1-2	TRBV18	.	CASSQDGGGYGYTF	TGTGCCAGCTCTCAGGACGGTGGCGGCTATGGCTACACCTTC
TRBD2	TRBJ2-2	TRBV11-3	.	CASSLAAGLGDTGELFF	TGTGCCAGCAGCTTAGCGGCTGGACTAGGAGACACCGGGGAGCTGTTTTTT
.	TRBJ1-1	TRBV6-1	.	CASSEQGGNTEAFF	TGTGCCAGCAGCGAACAGGGCGGGAACACTGAAGCTTTCTTT
TRBD1	TRBJ1-2	TRBV10-3	.	CAISGQEGRFVDYGYTF	TGTGCCATCAGCGGACAGGAGGGTCGTTTTGTGGACTATGGCTACACCTTC
.	TRBJ1-1	TRBV5-5	.	CASSLEPRGRKAFF	TGTGCCAGCAGCTTGGAACCGAGGGGCCGGAAAGCTTTCTTT
TRBD1	TRBJ2-7	TRBV10-3	.	CAIRGDRDRIYEQYF	TGTGCCATCAGGGGGGACCGGGACAGAATCTACGAGCAGTACTTC